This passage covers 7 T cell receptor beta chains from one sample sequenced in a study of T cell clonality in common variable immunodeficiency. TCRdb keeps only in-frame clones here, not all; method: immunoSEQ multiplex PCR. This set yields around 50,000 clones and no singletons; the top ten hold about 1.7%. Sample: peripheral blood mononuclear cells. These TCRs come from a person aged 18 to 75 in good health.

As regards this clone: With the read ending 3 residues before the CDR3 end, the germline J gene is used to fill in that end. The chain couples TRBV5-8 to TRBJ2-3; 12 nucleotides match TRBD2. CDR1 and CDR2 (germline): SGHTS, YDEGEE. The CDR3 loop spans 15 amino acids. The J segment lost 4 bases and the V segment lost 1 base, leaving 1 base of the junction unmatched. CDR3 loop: CASSLRLAGADTQYF. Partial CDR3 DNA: TGTGCCAGCAGCTTGAGACTAGCGGGGGCAGATACG.

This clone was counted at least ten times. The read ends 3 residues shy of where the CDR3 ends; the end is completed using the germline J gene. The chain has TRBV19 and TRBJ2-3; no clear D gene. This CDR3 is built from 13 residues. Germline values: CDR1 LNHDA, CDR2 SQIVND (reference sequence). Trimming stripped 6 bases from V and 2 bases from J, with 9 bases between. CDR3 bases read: TGTGCCAGTAGCCAGATGCACACAGATACG. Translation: CASSQMHTDT. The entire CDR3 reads CASSQMHTDTQYF.

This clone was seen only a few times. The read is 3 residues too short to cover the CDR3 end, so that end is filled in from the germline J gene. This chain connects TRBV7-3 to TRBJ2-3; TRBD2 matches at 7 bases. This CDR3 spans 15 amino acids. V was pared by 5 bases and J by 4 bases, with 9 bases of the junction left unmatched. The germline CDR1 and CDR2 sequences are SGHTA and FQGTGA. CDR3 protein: CASSTYGRGADTQYF. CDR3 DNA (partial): TGTGCCAGCAGCACGTATGGGAGGGGCGCAGATACG.

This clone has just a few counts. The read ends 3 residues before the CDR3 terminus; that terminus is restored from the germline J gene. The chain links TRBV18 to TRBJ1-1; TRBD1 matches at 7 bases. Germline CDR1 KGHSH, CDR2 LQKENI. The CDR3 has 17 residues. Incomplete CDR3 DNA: TGTGCCAGCTCACCTTCGACTAGCGGGGGAAACAGGGGCGAG. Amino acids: CASSPSTSGGNRGE. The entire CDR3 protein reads CASSPSTSGGNRGEAFF. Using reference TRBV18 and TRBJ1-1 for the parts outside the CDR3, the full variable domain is NAGVMQNPRHLVRRRGQEARLRCSPMKGHSHVYWYRQLPEEGLKFMVYLQKENIIDESGMPKERFSAEFPKEGPSILRIQQVVRGDSAAYFCASSPSTSGGNRGEAFFGQGTRLTVV.

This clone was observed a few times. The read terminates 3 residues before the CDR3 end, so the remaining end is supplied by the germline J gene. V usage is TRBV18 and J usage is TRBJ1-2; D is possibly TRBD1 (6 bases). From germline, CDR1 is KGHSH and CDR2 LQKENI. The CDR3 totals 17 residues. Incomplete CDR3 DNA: TGTGCCAGCTCACCACCGGGGGAGCAGGGGAGCTCCTACGAC. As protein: CASSPPGEQGSSYD. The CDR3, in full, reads CASSPPGEQGSSYDYTF.

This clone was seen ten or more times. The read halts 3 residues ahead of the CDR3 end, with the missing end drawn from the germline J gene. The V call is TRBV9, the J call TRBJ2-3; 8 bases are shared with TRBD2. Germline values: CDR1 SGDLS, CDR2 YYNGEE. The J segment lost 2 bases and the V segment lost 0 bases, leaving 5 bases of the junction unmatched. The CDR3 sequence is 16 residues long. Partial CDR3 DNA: TGTGCCAGCAGCGTAGGGGTAGCGGGAAACACAGATACG. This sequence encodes CASSVGVAGNTDT. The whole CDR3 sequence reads CASSVGVAGNTDTQYF.

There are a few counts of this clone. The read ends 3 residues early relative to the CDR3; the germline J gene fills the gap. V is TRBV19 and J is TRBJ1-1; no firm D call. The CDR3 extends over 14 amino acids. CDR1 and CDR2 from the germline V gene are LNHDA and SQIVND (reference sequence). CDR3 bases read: TGTGCCAGTAGTATAGAGCCCGCGGGGTCGGTA. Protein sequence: CASSIEPAGSV. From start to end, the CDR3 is CASSIEPAGSVAFF.